The 14 T cell receptor beta chains listed next were all sequenced from one sample in a study of blood T cell repertoires in COVID-19. Measured with immunoSEQ multiplex PCR; TCRdb has only the in-frame clones, and not every one. The profile covers roughly 150,000 clones, with less than 90% appearing a single time and over 2% taken by the ten largest. Source material: peripheral blood. The receptors originated from an older woman with acute or convalescent COVID-19.

The chain is built from TRBV28 and TRBJ1-2; tentatively, D is TRBD1 (6 bases). Germline V CDR1 and CDR2: MDHEN, SYDVKM. With 5 bases removed from V and 0 bases from J, the gap between germline ends came to 16 bases. This CDR3 has 16 residues. In nucleotides, the CDR3 is TGTGCCAGCAGTGCGCCAGGGGAAGCTTCTAACTATGGCTACACCTTC. It is translated as CASSAPGEASNYGYTF.

This clone was recorded a few times. The CDR3 is CASSQDQGASVSPLHF. The CDR3 DNA is TGTGCCAGCAGCCAAGATCAGGGGGCCTCAGTTTCACCCCTCCACTTT. The chain is built from TRBV4-2 and TRBJ1-6; 8 positions agree with TRBD1. The CDR3 is 16 residues long. Germline trimming cut 0 bases from V and 9 bases from J; bases unmatched to any gene: 7. Germline CDR1 LGHNA, CDR2 YNFKEQ.

V gene TRBV27 combines with J gene TRBJ1-1; no clear D. Trimming took 6 bases from V and 2 from J, leaving 22 bases between them. Germline loops: CDR1 MNHEY, CDR2 SMNVEV (reference sequence). This CDR3 contains 17 residues. CDR3 coding DNA: TGTGCCAGCAGGTCGGAGGTATCGTGGAGTTATAACACTGAAGCTTTCTTT. This translates into CASRSEVSWSYNTEAFF.

J is TRBJ1-3 and V is TRBV13; possible D gene TRBD1, 6 bases. Trimming cost V 0 bases and J 3 bases, with 6 bases left between them. From germline, CDR1 is PRHDT and CDR2 FYEKMQ (reference sequence). The CDR3 contains 14 residues. The CDR3 DNA sequence: TGTGCCAGCAGCTTAGGCAGGGGTGGAAACACCATATATTTT. Its protein product is CASSLGRGGNTIYF. Variable domain in full (rest from reference TRBV13 and TRBJ1-3): AAGVIQSPRHLIKEKRETATLKCYPIPRHDTVYWYQQGPGQDPQFLISFYEKMQSDKGSIPDRFSAQQFSDYHSELNMSSLELGDSALYFCASSLGRGGNTIYFGEGSWLTVV.

This chain links TRBV11-3 with TRBJ2-7, with 9 bases lining up with TRBD1. The length of the CDR3 is 15 residues. Trimming at V came to 6 bases and at J to 0 bases, leaving 6 bases not matched to a gene. Germline CDR1 reads SGHNT; CDR2 reads YENEEA. CDR3 sequence reads: CASRTGGGFSYEQYV. The CDR3 region has the DNA TGTGCCAGCAGAACAGGGGGCGGCTTCTCCTACGAGCAGTACGTC.

The rearrangement joins TRBV25-1 to TRBJ1-6, with 7 bases fitting TRBD1. In germline, CDR1 is MGHDK, CDR2 SYGVNS. Losses at the gene ends were 7 bases for V and 1 base for J; bases not matched to a gene: 7. The CDR3 runs to 16 residues. Here the CDR3 DNA reads TGTGCCAGCACCTCCCGGGACAGATCCTATAATTCACCCCTCCACTTT. This sequence encodes CASTSRDRSYNSPLHF.

The CDR3: CASSDQGTFSNQPQHF. CDR3 coding DNA: TGTGCCAGTAGTGACCAGGGTACTTTTAGCAATCAGCCCCAGCATTTT. The chain joins TRBV19 to TRBJ1-5; D possibly corresponds to TRBD1 (5 bases). CDR1 is LNHDA, CDR2 SQIVND, per germline (reference sequence). This CDR3 spans 16 amino acids. V dropped 5 bases and J dropped 0 bases, with 14 bases sitting between them.

The V and J genes are TRBV4-1 and TRBJ2-2; a weak D match, TRBD2 (5 bases). The V end lost 0 bases, the J end lost 6 bases, and 8 bases lay between the germline ends. The V gene's germline CDR1 is MGHRA and CDR2 YSYEKL. CDR3 length: 14 residues. The CDR3 sequence: CASSQERAAGELFF. In DNA form, the CDR3 reads TGCGCCAGCAGCCAAGAGAGGGCGGCCGGGGAGCTGTTTTTT.

The chain recombines TRBV19 with TRBJ1-4; D not certain. V gave up 3 bases and J gave up 3 bases, with 11 bases separating them. This CDR3 has 15 amino acids. From germline, CDR1 is LNHDA and CDR2 SQIVND (reference sequence). DNA for the CDR3: TGTGCCAGTAGTATTAATTGGGCTTCTAATGAAAAACTGTTTTTT. Translating gives CASSINWASNEKLFF. Looking up the rest from reference TRBV19 and TRBJ1-4 gives the full variable domain: DGGITQSPKYLFRKEGQNVTLSCEQNLNHDAMYWYRQDPGQGLRLIYYSQIVNDFQKGDIAEGYSVSREKKESFPLTVTSAQKNPTAFYLCASSINWASNEKLFFGSGTQLSVL.

The genes are TRBV6-5 and TRBJ1-1, with no clear D. The CDR3 sequence is 14 residues long. Germline lookup yields CDR1 MNHEY and CDR2 SVGAGI. The V and J ends lost 5 bases and 5 bases respectively, with 15 bases between them. CDR3 DNA sequence: TGTGCCAGCAGTCACGTGGTATCGGGGACTGAAGCTTTCTTT. The encoded protein is CASSHVVSGTEAFF.

The chain employs TRBV2 and TRBJ1-6, with D possibly matching TRBD1 (5 bases). The CDR3 totals 13 residues. The germline gives CDR1 SNHLY, CDR2 FYNNEI. Trimming pared 9 bases from V and 6 bases from J, leaving 12 bases between. The CDR3 region has the DNA TGTGCCAGTGGGGGAGGGCCTAATTCACCCCTCCACTTT. This encodes CASGGGPNSPLHF.

The chain carries TRBV11-3 and TRBJ2-1; D is perhaps TRBD1 (5 bases). CDR3 length: 12 amino acids. Germline CDR1 and CDR2: SGHNT and YENEEA. Deletions cut 1 base from V and 10 bases from J, with 8 bases between. This chain's CDR3 is CASSLGGVEQFF. The CDR3 coding sequence is TGTGCCAGCAGCTTAGGGGGCGTGGAGCAGTTCTTC.

This clone is a singleton in its sample. The rearrangement links TRBV30 to TRBJ1-1; 11 bases line up with TRBD1. The CDR3 loop spans 13 amino acids. Trimming took 5 bases from V and 8 from J; bases not matched to a gene: 7. Germline loops: CDR1 GTSNPN, CDR2 SVGIG (reference sequence). Here the CDR3 DNA reads TGTGCCTGGGGCCGGGACAGGGGGATAGAAGCTTTCTTT. It is translated as CAWGRDRGIEAFF.

The V call is TRBV28, the J call TRBJ1-6; a weak D match, TRBD1 (5 bases). The CDR3 sequence is 16 residues long. Trimming removed 5 bases at V and 9 bases at J, with 20 bases between. Germline V CDR1 and CDR2: MDHEN, SYDVKM. This CDR3 reads CASSPLWELRGSPLHF. Written as DNA, the CDR3 is TGTGCCAGCAGTCCCCTTTGGGAACTTAGGGGTTCACCCCTCCACTTT.